This is a list of T cell receptor beta chains from one sample in a study of OX40 agonist ivuxolimab in advanced cancers. Clones were sequenced by immunoSEQ multiplex PCR, and TCRdb holds only the in-frame ones, with some missing. The sample lists tens of thousands of clones, around nine tenths occurring once. Sequences were derived from CD4+ or CD8+ T cells sorted from blood, sampled in a trial of the OX40 agonist ivuxolimab. The receptors stem from an adult with an advanced solid tumor such as melanoma, head and neck, liver or kidney cancer. CDR3s include the opening cysteine and the closing phenylalanine or tryptophan. D genes are given only for firm matches. Rows give clone size only sometimes, using once, few, many, or a class for an expanded clone.

-	TRBV7-8	TRBJ2-2	-	TGTGCCAGCAGCCCTCTTCGGATTCCGAACACCGGGGAGCTGTTTTTT	CASSPLRIPNTGELFF
-	TRBV6-5	TRBJ1-1	-	TGTGCCAGCAGTACCGCGACGGTTAACACTGAAGCTTTCTTT	CASSTATVNTEAFF
-	TRBV2	TRBJ1-5	-	TGTGCCAGCAGTGAACCCCACAGGGCCGCCAATCAGCCCCAGCATTTT	CASSEPHRAANQPQHF
-	TRBV5-6	TRBJ2-1	few	TGTGCCAGCAGCCGACGAGGCCGCGTCGATGGTGAGCAGTTCTTC	CASSRRGRVDGEQFF
-	TRBV7-7	TRBJ2-5	-	TGTGCTAGCAGTCCCGGGTGGGGAGAGACCCAGTACTTC	CASSPGWGETQYF
-	TRBV6-1	TRBJ1-2	-	TGTGCCAGCAGTGAAGGCAGACCTAACTATGGCTACACCTTC	CASSEGRPNYGYTF
-	TRBV5-6	TRBJ1-5	few	TGTGCCAGCAGCTTGGGTGAGGGTAGGGATCAGCCCCAGCATTTT	CASSLGEGRDQPQHF
-	TRBV10-3	TRBJ1-3	-	TGTGCCATCAGTGTGGGCAGATCAAGCTCTGGAAACACCATATATTTT	CAISVGRSSSGNTIYF
-	TRBV7-3	TRBJ2-2	once	TGTGCCAGCAGGAGGGGGGTTTCGAACACCGGGGAGCTGTTTTTT	CASRRGVSNTGELFF
-	TRBV30	TRBJ1-1	-	TGTGCCTGCCGCACTCCTACCATGAACACTGAAGCTTTCTTT	CACRTPTMNTEAFF
TRBD2	TRBV4-1	TRBJ2-5	once	TGCGCCAGCAGCCAAGAAAGCGGGGGAATCCAAGAGACCCAGTACTTC	CASSQESGGIQETQYF
-	TRBV4-1	TRBJ2-4	-	TGCGCCAGCAGCCTACAGTCATTAGCCAAAAACATTCAGTACTTC	CASSLQSLAKNIQYF
TRBD1	TRBV7-2	TRBJ2-7	-	TGTGCCAGCAGTCCTAGGACAGGGCAAGGGCAGTACTTC	CASSPRTGQGQYF
-	TRBV6-1	TRBJ2-7	-	TGTGCCAGCAGTACGTACCCCACGGGGGAGCAGTACTTC	CASSTYPTGEQYF
-	TRBV5-4	TRBJ1-2	-	TGTGCCAGCAGCTTGGAAGGGGGCTACACCTTC	CASSLEGGYTF
-	TRBV6-6	TRBJ2-7	-	TGTGCCAGCAGTCGCCACCCCAACGAGCAGTACTTC	CASSRHPNEQYF
-	TRBV10-3	TRBJ1-2	-	TGTGCCATCAGTTACCACGATGGCTACACCTTC	CAISYHDGYTF
-	TRBV6-5	TRBJ1-2	once	TGTGCCAGCAGTTACGACGGCTACACCTTC	CASSYDGYTF
TRBD1	TRBV11-2	TRBJ1-1	once	TGTGCCAGCAGCTTACAGGGGGCATTAGAAGCTTTCTTT	CASSLQGALEAFF
-	TRBV5-6	TRBJ1-1	-	TGTGCCAGCAGCTTAGGCAGGAACACTGAAGCTTTCTTT	CASSLGRNTEAFF
-	TRBV5-8	TRBJ2-1	-	TGTGCCAGCAGCCCCCGGGCGGGCTCCTACAATGAGCAGTTCTTC	CASSPRAGSYNEQFF
TRBD2	TRBV18	TRBJ2-2	-	TGTGCCAGCTCACTTTTAGCGGGAGGCGACACCGGGGAGCTGTTTTTT	CASSLLAGGDTGELFF
TRBD2	TRBV5-1	TRBJ2-1	-	TGCGCCAGCAGCTTGGAATTAGGCGGTCCCGGGACTAGCGGGAGCTACAATGAGCAGTTCTTC	CASSLELGGPGTSGSYNEQFF
-	TRBV30	TRBJ2-7	-	TGTGCCTACCAGGGTTCTGTCTACGAGCAGTACTTC	CAYQGSVYEQYF
-	TRBV19	TRBJ1-5	-	TGTGCCAGTAGTATAAGGGACTGGGGCAATCAGCCCCAGCATTTT	CASSIRDWGNQPQHF
TRBD1	TRBV5-4	TRBJ2-5	-	TGTGCCAGCAGTAAACGGACCGGGACAGGGCAAGAGACCCAGTACTTC	CASSKRTGTGQETQYF
TRBD1	TRBV10-1	TRBJ1-2	once	TGCGCCAGCAGTGAGCGGGGACAGTCTAACTATGGCTACACCTTC	CASSERGQSNYGYTF
TRBD2	TRBV28	TRBJ2-1	-	TGTGCCAGCAGTCCCATAACTAGCGGGAGAGTGCTTGAGCAGTTCTTC	CASSPITSGRVLEQFF
-	TRBV11-3	TRBJ2-3	-	TGTGCCAGCAGCAATAGCCGGATAGATACGCAGTATTTT	CASSNSRIDTQYF
-	TRBV5-6	TRBJ1-1	few	TGTGCCAGCAGCTTGAACACTGAAGCTTTCTTT	CASSLNTEAFF
-	TRBV15	TRBJ2-3	-	TGTGCCACCAGCCGAGTACCGGGGTCAGATACGCAGTATTTT	CATSRVPGSDTQYF
TRBD2	TRBV11-2	TRBJ2-3	-	TGTGCCAGCAGCCCGCGGGGGGGAAGGGCAGATACGCAGTATTTT	CASSPRGGRADTQYF
-	TRBV30	TRBJ1-6	-	TGTGCCTGGAGCTCCTATAATTCACCCCTCCACTTT	CAWSSYNSPLHF
-	TRBV29-1	TRBJ1-2	-	TGCAGCGTTACGGAGAACTATGGCTACACCTTC	CSVTENYGYTF
-	TRBV5-1	TRBJ2-5	-	TGCGCCAGCAGCTCGGGACAATTCCAAGAGACCCAGTACTTC	CASSSGQFQETQYF
-	TRBV29-1	TRBJ2-3	-	TGCAGCGTTTCCCCGGGACTTAGCACAGATACGCAGTATTTT	CSVSPGLSTDTQYF
-	TRBV5-1	TRBJ2-1	-	TGCGCCAGCAGCTTGGGTAGGACCACCACCCCTGATGAGCAGTTCTTC	CASSLGRTTTPDEQFF
TRBD1	TRBV18	TRBJ2-5	-	TGTGCCAGCTCACACCGAGGACGGGACAGCGAAGAGACCCAGTACTTC	CASSHRGRDSEETQYF
-	TRBV5-5	TRBJ1-1	-	TGTGCCAGCAGCTTCAGGGAGAACACTGAAGCTTTCTTT	CASSFRENTEAFF
TRBD1	TRBV5-4	TRBJ1-2	-	TGTGCCAGCAGCACCGGACAGGAAGCTAACTATGGCTACACCTTC	CASSTGQEANYGYTF
-	TRBV11-3	TRBJ2-5	-	TGTGCCAGCAGCCAGGGGCGACACGAGACCCAGTACTTC	CASSQGRHETQYF
-	TRBV30	TRBJ2-3	-	TGTGCCGGAGTAGGGGACTTAGCCGGCACAGATACGCAGTATTTT	CAGVGDLAGTDTQYF
-	TRBV5-4	TRBJ2-5	-	TGTGCCAGCAGCTTGGCTGGGGTTTCTTGGGAGACCCAGTACTTC	CASSLAGVSWETQYF
-	TRBV30	TRBJ1-1	-	TGTGCCTGGACCCAGACACTGAACACTGAAGCTTTCTTT	CAWTQTLNTEAFF
-	TRBV2	TRBJ2-5	-	TGTGCCAGTCAATACCAAGAGACCCAGTACTTC	CASQYQETQYF
TRBD2	TRBV19	TRBJ2-7	-	TGTGCCAGTAGTATTAGCGGGCCCTACGAGCAGTACTTC	CASSISGPYEQYF
TRBD1	TRBV6-5	TRBJ2-7	-	TGTGCCAGCAGTTCCGAAAGACAGGGCCCCTCCTACGAGCAGTACTTC	CASSSERQGPSYEQYF
TRBD1	TRBV27	TRBJ1-4	-	TGTGCCAGCAGTTTGGTGACAGGGGGCGCTGAAAAACTGTTTTTT	CASSLVTGGAEKLFF
TRBD2	TRBV5-1	TRBJ2-1	-	TGCGCCAGCAGCTTGGAGGGAGGGGTTGGCCTAGTCAATGAGCAGTTCTTC	CASSLEGGVGLVNEQFF
-	TRBV27	TRBJ2-7	-	TGTGCCAGCGGACGGGCCGGGCCCTACGAGCAGTACTTC	CASGRAGPYEQYF
-	TRBV7-3	TRBJ1-2	-	TGTGCCAGCAGCTTAAATGGGAGGGAGGGCTACACCTTC	CASSLNGREGYTF
-	TRBV5-1	TRBJ2-3	-	TGCGCCAGCAGCTTGGCCGGCTTCAGCACAGATACGCAGTACTTT	CASSLAGFSTDTQYF
-	TRBV5-1	TRBJ2-7	-	TGCGCCAGCAGCTTGGCATGGGACCAGCTGGCCTACGAGCAGTACTTC	CASSLAWDQLAYEQYF
-	TRBV5-4	TRBJ2-1	-	TGTGCCAGCAGCTTGGCCCCCTCATCAGACGGATCCTACAATGAGCAGTTCTTC	CASSLAPSSDGSYNEQFF
-	TRBV19	TRBJ2-1	-	TGTGCCAGTAGTATAGACAAGATTGTGGCCTACAATGAGCAGTTCTTC	CASSIDKIVAYNEQFF
TRBD2	TRBV7-7	TRBJ2-5	-	TGTGCTAGCAGCCCCGTCCAGGGAGGGTTGGAGACCCAGTACTTC	CASSPVQGGLETQYF